This TCR beta chain is from a study of blood T cell repertoires in COVID-19. The overall study: The United States, Italy and Spain were the sources of the acute and convalescent COVID-19 samples. From T cells, B-cell-depleted T cells, or PBMCs came the material, which was cDNA or gDNA.

Per the original methods: The assay estimated nucleated cells by amplifying reference gene primers. Assay used: immunoSEQ multiplex PCR; TCRdb lists only in-frame clones, some missing. The V and J calls and clone size are taken from that table; D and trimming were inferred from the DNA. This sample has about 140,000 clones, with around 78% found just once. V dropped 3 bases and J dropped 0 bases, with 10 bases sitting between them. The CDR3 totals 16 residues. Germline CDR1 and CDR2: SGDLS and YYNGEE. The clonotype comes from a woman of 80 years or more with active or convalescent COVID-19. Source material: peripheral blood. The V gene is TRBV9, the J gene TRBJ2-6; D remains unclear. Here the CDR3 reads CASSAYRISGANVLTF. The CDR3, as DNA: TGTGCCAGCAGCGCCTACAGAATCTCTGGGGCCAACGTCCTGACTTTC.